The rows below give T cell receptor beta chains drawn from one sample of a study of T cells in Graves' hyperthyroidism and ophthalmopathy. TCRdb processed the multiplex PCR reads anew with MiXCR; each CDR3 protein has one entry. The table has around 560,000 distinct CDR3 sequences, over 15% seen once. Sequenced input: blood. Receptors originate from a woman between 18 and 29 years old with Graves' hyperthyroidism. CDR3s include the opening cysteine and the closing phenylalanine or tryptophan. A D gene is named only where the DNA matches it firmly. Not all rows give a size; the values are once, few, many and, for expanded clones, a class.

>TRBV28|many|TRBJ2-3|TRBD2|23
CASSLLGRGSGTSGLGGTDTQYF
TGTGCCAGCAGTTTATTAGGGAGAGGATCCGGGACTAGCGGACTAGGGGGCACAGATACGCAGTATTTT
>TRBV15|-|TRBJ2-7|-|16
CATSRGGLRKSYEQYF
TGTGCCACCAGCAGAGGGGGGCTAAGGAAGTCCTACGAGCAGTACTTC
>TRBV3-1|-|TRBJ2-6|-|19
CASSLRSGGKAPGANVLTF
TGTGCCAGCAGCCTCCGTAGCGGTGGTAAGGCTCCTGGGGCCAACGTCCTGACTTTC
>TRBV11-3|-|TRBJ2-1|TRBD1|14
CASSARDRYNEQFF
TGTGCCAGCAGCGCCCGGGACAGATACAATGAGCAGTTCTTC
>TRBV20-1|few|TRBJ1-4|TRBD1|15
CSARDDRGLGEKLFF
TGCAGTGCTAGAGATGACAGGGGGCTCGGTGAAAAACTGTTTTTT
>TRBV19|few|TRBJ2-7|TRBD1|15
CASQSTGTANYEQYF
TGTGCCAGTCAATCAACCGGGACAGCCAACTACGAGCAGTACTTC
>TRBV28|-|TRBJ2-7|TRBD2|15
CASSQEDGGAYEQYF
TGTGCCAGCAGCCAAGAAGATGGGGGGGCCTACGAGCAGTACTTC
>TRBV11-2|many|TRBJ2-3|TRBD2|17
CASSPWTSGGITDTQYF
TGTGCCAGCAGCCCTTGGACTAGCGGGGGAATCACAGATACGCAGTATTTT
>TRBV4-2|-|TRBJ2-7|-|16
CASSQERGHLSYEQYF
TGTGCCAGCAGCCAAGAAAGGGGACACCTCTCCTACGAGCAGTACTTC
>TRBV18|few|TRBJ2-1|TRBD1|14
CASSPSGQQETQFF
TGTGCCAGCTCACCGTCGGGACAGCAAGAGACCCAGTTCTTC
>TRBV7-9|many|TRBJ2-5|-|14
CASSWGGGQETQYF
TGTGCCAGCAGCTGGGGTGGCGGCCAAGAGACCCAGTACTTC
>TRBV4-1|few|TRBJ1-5|-|20
CASSRNLQSRTQRTCQPQHF
TGCGCCAGCAGCCGTAATTTGCAATCCCGGACGCAGAGGACTTGTCAGCCCCAGCATTTT
>TRBV25-1|many|TRBJ2-3|TRBD2|16
CASSEGLAGSTDTQYF
TGTGCCAGCAGCGAGGGACTAGCGGGGAGCACAGATACGCAGTATTTT
>TRBV12-3/TRBV12-4|many|TRBJ2-6|-|16
CASSLGLKSAANVLTF
TGTGCCAGCAGTTTGGGACTCAAATCGGCAGCCAACGTCCTGACTTTC
>TRBV7-6|-|TRBJ1-4|TRBD1|15
CASSTQGTTNEKLFF
TGTGCCAGCAGCACACAGGGGACAACTAATGAAAAACTGTTTTTT
>TRBV20-1|once|TRBJ2-3|TRBD1|18
CSAFSSGDRAIGTDTQYF
TGCAGTGCTTTCTCCTCCGGGGACAGGGCAATCGGCACAGATACTCAGTATTTT
>TRBV4-1|-|TRBJ1-5|TRBD1|18
CASSQGDGQGAFRQPQHF
TGCGCCAGCAGCCAAGGGGACGGACAGGGGGCATTTAGGCAGCCCCAGCATTTT
>TRBV30|-|TRBJ1-3|-|16
CAWSVGGTGSGNTIYF
TGTGCCTGGAGTGTAGGGGGGACTGGATCTGGAAACACCATATATTTT
>TRBV20-1|many|TRBJ2-3|TRBD2|14
CSASDLAATDTQYF
TGCAGTGCTAGCGATCTAGCGGCGACAGATACGCAGTATTTT
>TRBV30|many|TRBJ1-2|TRBD1|14
CAWSSTGGSYGYTF
TGTGCCTGGAGTTCGACAGGGGGCAGTTATGGCTACACCTTC
>TRBV4-1|-|TRBJ1-5|TRBD1|14
CASSQGQGDEPQHF
TGCGCCAGCAGCCAAGGACAGGGGGACGAGCCCCAGCATTTT
>TRBV19|few|TRBJ2-1|TRBD2|17
CASSMLTSGLGYNEQFF
TGTGCCAGTAGTATGTTGACTAGCGGGCTGGGATACAATGAGCAGTTCTTC
>TRBV7-9|many|TRBJ2-7|-|14
CASSGRRGSYEQYF
TGTGCCAGCAGCGGGCGCAGGGGTTCCTACGAGCAGTACTTC
>TRBV7-8|many|TRBJ2-1|-|15
CASSLLRGSYNEQFF
TGTGCCAGCAGCTTACTTCGGGGCTCCTACAATGAGCAGTTCTTC
>TRBV12-3/TRBV12-4|many|TRBJ2-5|TRBD1|17
CASSLATGGAIGETQYF
TGTGCCAGCAGTCTAGCGACAGGGGGCGCGATCGGAGAGACCCAGTACTTC
>TRBV5-1|-|TRBJ1-6|-|16
CASSLAVGRENSPLHF
TGCGCCAGCAGCTTGGCCGTCGGCAGGGAGAATTCACCCCTCCACTTT
>TRBV4-3|-|TRBJ2-1|TRBD2|19
CASSQALTGSGGSRNEQFF
TGCGCCAGCAGCCAAGCCCTTACCGGTAGCGGGGGATCTCGCAATGAGCAGTTCTTC
>TRBV27|many|TRBJ2-5|TRBD1|14
CASSPGQFTETQYF
TGTGCCAGCAGTCCGGGACAGTTCACGGAGACCCAGTACTTC
>TRBV5-1|few|TRBJ2-5|-|15
CASSFSGPLQETQYF
TGCGCCAGCAGCTTCTCAGGACCATTACAAGAGACCCAGTACTTC
>TRBV19|-|TRBJ1-1|-|15
CASSRSPGGNTEAFF
TGTGCCAGTAGTCGATCCCCAGGAGGGAACACTGAAGCTTTCTTT